This section outlines one TCR beta chain sequence together with its context. The target antigen is unknown. TCRdb redid the calling of the reads with MiXCR, one entry per CDR3 protein. The sample carries almost 550,000 distinct CDR3 sequences, 16% recorded once. This specimen comes from a study of T cell repertoires in cytomegalovirus infection. On the study more broadly: An indication of both CMV infection and matching HLA type came from public TCR beta signatures. Study-wide results and limits: Cumulated frequencies of public TCR beta families served to identify carriers of CMV plus the relevant HLA. Across the ex vivo response, the dominant clonotypes were HLA-C-restricted CMV-specific TCR beta clonotypes.

Sequencing input: CD8+ T cells from PBMCs. This receptor was taken from a human donor in good health (CMV status not recorded). Some clones in this sample may be carry-over from other donors' samples.

CDR3 DNA sequence: TGCAGCGTTGAACGGGACAGGGGCTATGGCTACACCTTC. It specifies CSVERDRGYGYTF. This sequence joins TRBV29-1 and TRBJ1-2; 10 bases match TRBD1. V gave up 2 bases and J gave up 4 bases; unmatched junction bases: 1. The V gene's germline CDR1 is SQVTM and CDR2 ANQGSEA. This CDR3 contains 13 residues.